These T cell receptor beta chains were read from a single sample in a study of blood T cell dynamics during melanoma immunotherapy. Clones were read by immunoSEQ multiplex PCR, and TCRdb kept only the in-frame ones, dropping some. Of tens of thousands of clones in the sample, roughly nine tenths were seen once. The material was blood, obtained from a patient treated with checkpoint blockade. These receptors all come from a human donor with melanoma. CDR3s include the opening cysteine and the closing phenylalanine or tryptophan. The D gene is left open where the match is weak. Clone size is stated in some rows and not others, as once, few, many or a class when expanded.

clone size: NA
D gene: TRBD1
V gene: TRBV5-1
J gene: TRBJ1-1
CDR3 DNA: TGCGCCAGCAGCTTCCGGGACAGGACCGGTGAAGCTTTCTTT
CDR3 protein: CASSFRDRTGEAFF

clone size: NA
D gene: TRBD1
V gene: TRBV6-1
J gene: TRBJ1-5
CDR3 DNA: TGTGCCAGCAGTGAAGCTCCAAGGACAGGGTCGAACAATCAGCCCCAGCATTTT
CDR3 protein: CASSEAPRTGSNNQPQHF

clone size: NA
D gene: TRBD2
V gene: TRBV28
J gene: TRBJ2-2
CDR3 DNA: TGTGCCAGCAGTTTATGGGGAGGGGCCGGGGAGCTGTTTTTT
CDR3 protein: CASSLWGGAGELFF

clone size: NA
D gene: NA
V gene: TRBV14
J gene: TRBJ2-1
CDR3 DNA: TGTGCCAGCAGCCAGATGGACTATAGCTCCTACAATGAGCAGTTCTTC
CDR3 protein: CASSQMDYSSYNEQFF

clone size: NA
D gene: NA
V gene: TRBV30
J gene: TRBJ2-7
CDR3 DNA: TGTGCCTGGAGTCTTAGACGGTCCCAGTACTTC
CDR3 protein: CAWSLRRSQYF

clone size: NA
D gene: TRBD1
V gene: TRBV9
J gene: TRBJ2-7
CDR3 DNA: TGTGCCAGCAGCTCCAGACAGGGGACCTATTACGAGCAGTACTTC
CDR3 protein: CASSSRQGTYYEQYF

clone size: NA
D gene: NA
V gene: TRBV28
J gene: TRBJ1-5
CDR3 DNA: TGTGCCAGCAGTTCAGGCAATCAGCCCCAGCATTTT
CDR3 protein: CASSSGNQPQHF

clone size: NA
D gene: NA
V gene: TRBV5-5
J gene: TRBJ1-5
CDR3 DNA: TGTGCCAGCAGCTTAAAGCGGGAAGGACAGCCCCAGCATTTT
CDR3 protein: CASSLKREGQPQHF

clone size: once
D gene: NA
V gene: TRBV6-5
J gene: TRBJ1-1
CDR3 DNA: TGTGCCAGCAGCCCTACGGGACTCGGGAACACTGAAGCTTTCTTT
CDR3 protein: CASSPTGLGNTEAFF

clone size: NA
D gene: NA
V gene: TRBV7-8
J gene: TRBJ1-2
CDR3 DNA: TGTGCCAGCAGCTTAGGACATACTAACTATGGCTACACCTTC
CDR3 protein: CASSLGHTNYGYTF

clone size: NA
D gene: NA
V gene: TRBV4-1
J gene: TRBJ2-1
CDR3 DNA: TGCGCCAGCAGCCAAGAACGCGAGCAGTTCTTC
CDR3 protein: CASSQEREQFF

clone size: NA
D gene: NA
V gene: TRBV6-5
J gene: TRBJ1-4
CDR3 DNA: TGTGCCAGCAGCCGGGGGATTGGTGGGGAAAAACTGTTTTTT
CDR3 protein: CASSRGIGGEKLFF

clone size: NA
D gene: NA
V gene: TRBV11-2
J gene: TRBJ2-7
CDR3 DNA: TGTGCCAGCAGCCCCTGGAGGTCCTCCGAGCAGTACTTC
CDR3 protein: CASSPWRSSEQYF

clone size: NA
D gene: TRBD1
V gene: TRBV5-4
J gene: TRBJ1-2
CDR3 DNA: TGTGCCAGCAGCCCGGGACAGCTTAAGGACTATGGCTACACCTTC
CDR3 protein: CASSPGQLKDYGYTF

clone size: NA
D gene: TRBD1
V gene: TRBV28
J gene: TRBJ1-2
CDR3 DNA: TGTGCCAGCAGTTTATACCTACGACAGGGGGCAGGCTATGGCTACACCTTC
CDR3 protein: CASSLYLRQGAGYGYTF

clone size: NA
D gene: NA
V gene: TRBV14
J gene: TRBJ2-7
CDR3 DNA: TGTGCCAGCAGCCGGGGGGCGAGGGGCTACGAGCAGTACTTC
CDR3 protein: CASSRGARGYEQYF

clone size: NA
D gene: NA
V gene: TRBV18
J gene: TRBJ1-1
CDR3 DNA: TGTGCCAGCTCACCACCCGGGAGGGGATTCGTCACTGAAGCTTTCTTT
CDR3 protein: CASSPPGRGFVTEAFF

clone size: NA
D gene: NA
V gene: TRBV7-9
J gene: TRBJ2-6
CDR3 DNA: TGTGCCAGCAGCGCCCCAGGGACCCGACGATTTGGGGCCAACGTCCTGACTTTC
CDR3 protein: CASSAPGTRRFGANVLTF

clone size: NA
D gene: NA
V gene: TRBV28
J gene: TRBJ1-1
CDR3 DNA: TGTGCCAGCAAAGCGGGCCCGACAAAGAACACTGAAGCTTTCTTT
CDR3 protein: CASKAGPTKNTEAFF

clone size: NA
D gene: NA
V gene: TRBV6-4
J gene: TRBJ2-7
CDR3 DNA: TGTGCCAGCAGTGACGTTAGGGATGGCGAGCAGTACTTC
CDR3 protein: CASSDVRDGEQYF

clone size: NA
D gene: TRBD2
V gene: TRBV11-2
J gene: TRBJ2-2
CDR3 DNA: TGTGCCAGCAGCTTTAGCGGGACGGGGACCGGGGAGCTGTTTTTT
CDR3 protein: CASSFSGTGTGELFF

clone size: NA
D gene: NA
V gene: TRBV18
J gene: TRBJ1-5
CDR3 DNA: TGTGCCAGCTCACCGATAGGGCCAAGCAATCAGCCCCAGCATTTT
CDR3 protein: CASSPIGPSNQPQHF

clone size: NA
D gene: NA
V gene: TRBV6-1
J gene: TRBJ1-1
CDR3 DNA: TGTGCCAGCAGTGGGGCTGAAGCTTTCTTT
CDR3 protein: CASSGAEAFF

clone size: NA
D gene: NA
V gene: TRBV5-1
J gene: TRBJ2-3
CDR3 DNA: TGCGCCAGCAGGCAGTTCCGTCTAAACGGAGATACGCAGTATTTT
CDR3 protein: CASRQFRLNGDTQYF

clone size: NA
D gene: NA
V gene: TRBV7-3
J gene: TRBJ2-3
CDR3 DNA: TGTGCCAGCAGCCCAACTCCGGGGCGGAGCACAGATACGCAGTATTTT
CDR3 protein: CASSPTPGRSTDTQYF

clone size: NA
D gene: NA
V gene: TRBV19
J gene: TRBJ1-2
CDR3 DNA: TGTGCCAGTAGTGAGGGGACACGAGCTAACTATGGCTACACCTTC
CDR3 protein: CASSEGTRANYGYTF

clone size: NA
D gene: NA
V gene: TRBV6-1
J gene: TRBJ2-7
CDR3 DNA: TGTGCCAGTACTTACGTTGGGCTACCCTACGAGCAGTACTTC
CDR3 protein: CASTYVGLPYEQYF

clone size: NA
D gene: TRBD2
V gene: TRBV11-2
J gene: TRBJ2-7
CDR3 DNA: TGTGCCAGCAGCTTCCGCCCTCGACTAGCGGGAGACTCCGAGCAGTACTTC
CDR3 protein: CASSFRPRLAGDSEQYF

clone size: NA
D gene: NA
V gene: TRBV12-5
J gene: TRBJ2-1
CDR3 DNA: TGTGCTAGTGGTTTGGTGACTACCCTCTCCTACAATGAGCAGTTCTTC
CDR3 protein: CASGLVTTLSYNEQFF

clone size: NA
D gene: NA
V gene: TRBV20-1
J gene: TRBJ1-2
CDR3 DNA: TGCAGTGCTCTAGGACAGCCGGGCTACACCTTC
CDR3 protein: CSALGQPGYTF

clone size: once
D gene: NA
V gene: TRBV27
J gene: TRBJ2-3
CDR3 DNA: TGTGCCAGCACCTCCCGATGGGACCCCACAGATACGCAGTATTTT
CDR3 protein: CASTSRWDPTDTQYF

clone size: once
D gene: TRBD1
V gene: TRBV5-4
J gene: TRBJ2-2
CDR3 DNA: TGTGCCTCTCACAGGGGCGGCCTGAACACCGGGGAGCTGTTTTTT
CDR3 protein: CASHRGGLNTGELFF

clone size: once
D gene: NA
V gene: TRBV28
J gene: TRBJ2-1
CDR3 DNA: TGTGCCAGCAGTACACCGATGGGTTACAATGAGCAGTTCTTC
CDR3 protein: CASSTPMGYNEQFF

clone size: NA
D gene: NA
V gene: TRBV19
J gene: TRBJ1-2
CDR3 DNA: TGTGCCAGTAGTATAGGGCAATGGAGAGACTATGGCTACACCTTC
CDR3 protein: CASSIGQWRDYGYTF

clone size: NA
D gene: NA
V gene: TRBV5-4
J gene: TRBJ2-6
CDR3 DNA: TGTGCCAGCAGCTTACGAGCTAGGAGTTTAGGGTCTGGGGCCAACGTCCTGACTTTC
CDR3 protein: CASSLRARSLGSGANVLTF

clone size: NA
D gene: TRBD1
V gene: TRBV5-4
J gene: TRBJ2-7
CDR3 DNA: TGTGCCAGCAGCCGCGGACAGGGTCCCTACGAGCAGTACTTC
CDR3 protein: CASSRGQGPYEQYF

clone size: NA
D gene: NA
V gene: TRBV7-9
J gene: TRBJ2-7
CDR3 DNA: TGTGCCAGCAGCTTATATCCTTTTCCCGAGCAGTACTTC
CDR3 protein: CASSLYPFPEQYF

clone size: NA
D gene: NA
V gene: TRBV4-2
J gene: TRBJ2-7
CDR3 DNA: TGTGCCAGCAGCCAAGGAGACGGGCCAAGGGCCGAGCAGTACTTC
CDR3 protein: CASSQGDGPRAEQYF

clone size: once
D gene: TRBD1
V gene: TRBV9
J gene: TRBJ2-7
CDR3 DNA: TGTGCCAGCAGCGCCGGGCCGGGACAGGGGGGCAACGAGCAGTACTTC
CDR3 protein: CASSAGPGQGGNEQYF

clone size: NA
D gene: NA
V gene: TRBV6-1
J gene: TRBJ1-4
CDR3 DNA: TGTGCCAGCACTAATGGCCGGCCTAATGAAAAACTGTTTTTT
CDR3 protein: CASTNGRPNEKLFF

clone size: few
D gene: NA
V gene: TRBV4-2
J gene: TRBJ2-7
CDR3 DNA: TGTGCCAGCAGCCCAACCCTGACCTACTACGAGCAGTACTTC
CDR3 protein: CASSPTLTYYEQYF

clone size: NA
D gene: TRBD2
V gene: TRBV5-4
J gene: TRBJ2-1
CDR3 DNA: TGTGCCAGCAGCCGACTAGCGGGGGGGGTTGCGGAGCAGTTCTTC
CDR3 protein: CASSRLAGGVAEQFF